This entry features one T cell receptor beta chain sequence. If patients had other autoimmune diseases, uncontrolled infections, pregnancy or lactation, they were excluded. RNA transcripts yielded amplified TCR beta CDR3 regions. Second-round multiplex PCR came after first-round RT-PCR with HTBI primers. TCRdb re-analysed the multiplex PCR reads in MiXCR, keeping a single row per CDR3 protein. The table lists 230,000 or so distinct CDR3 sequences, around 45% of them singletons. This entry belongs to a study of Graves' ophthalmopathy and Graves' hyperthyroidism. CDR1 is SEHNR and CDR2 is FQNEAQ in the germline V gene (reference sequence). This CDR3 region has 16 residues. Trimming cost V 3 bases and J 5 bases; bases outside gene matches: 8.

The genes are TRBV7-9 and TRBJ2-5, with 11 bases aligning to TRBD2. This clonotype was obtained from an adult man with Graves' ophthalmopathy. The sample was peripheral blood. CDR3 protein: CASSLGSGGAWETQYF. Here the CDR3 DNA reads TGTGCCAGCAGCTTGGGTAGCGGGGGGGCTTGGGAGACCCAGTACTTC.